The clone carrying this T cell receptor beta chain has just one count. V trimming: 6 bases; J trimming: 5 bases; junction bases outside the gene matches: 7. This CDR3 is 14 amino acids long. From germline, CDR1 is MNHEY and CDR2 SVGAGI. The sample belongs to a study of blood T cell repertoires in COVID-19. About the study: Sources were T cells, B-cell-depleted T cells, or PBMCs; the material itself was cDNA or gDNA.

In the authors' methods: Reference gene primers were amplified, and this amplification served to estimate nucleated cell counts. Profiled with immunoSEQ multiplex PCR; TCRdb holds only in-frame clones, not every one. That table gives V, J and clone size, and the DNA gave D and trimming. The sample lists around 130,000 clones; around 78% were seen once. Sequenced material: peripheral blood. This TCR was sampled from a human donor in a cohort sampled during active COVID-19. The chain joins TRBV6-5 to TRBJ2-1; 7 bases are shared with TRBD1. The CDR3 protein is CASSYRGLHNEQFF. CDR3 nucleotide sequence: TGTGCCAGCAGCTATAGGGGGCTCCACAATGAGCAGTTCTTC.